This T cell receptor beta chain appears in the sequencing data of a study of human T cells and chemical hapten exposure. Study in general: Recorded diagnoses among the mostly female patients were alopecia areata, totalis or universalis.

Per the original data handling: TCRs per sample had a median of approximately 88,000 and ranged from roughly 23,224 to 700,000. TCRdb recomputed calls from the RACE reads with MiXCR, one row per CDR3 protein. The V and J calls shown here were made by TCRdb, not taken from the authors' results. This sample carries tens of thousands of distinct CDR3 sequences, roughly a tenth of them seen once, and the ten largest clones take roughly 2.4%. The time point: patch test 1, 2 weeks after DPC sensitization. Noted treatment: therapeutic diphenylcyclopropenone sensitization with weekly scalp DPC. This clonotype was detected many times. The germline gives CDR1 MNHEY, CDR2 SVGEGT. Trimming pared 6 bases from V and 1 base from J, leaving 9 bases between. The CDR3 extends over 13 amino acids.

Sequencing used whole blood, obtained in connection with sensitization to the hapten diphenylcyclopropenone (DPC). V and J are TRBV6-2 or TRBV6-3 and TRBJ1-1; D perhaps matches TRBD1 (5 bases). The TCR sequence derives from a man aged 35 to 55 with alopecia areata. Some clones in this sample may be carry-over from other donors' samples. CDR3 residues: CASRTTGNTEAFF. DNA for the CDR3: TGTGCCAGCAGAACCACAGGGAACACTGAAGCTTTCTTT.